The 19 T cell receptor beta chains reported below all come from one sample, sequenced in a study of cytomegalovirus exposure and HLA in healthy donors. PCR involved 60 Vbeta and 13 Jbeta primers. Only in-frame clones appear in the TCRdb table, and some are missing; sequencing was by immunoSEQ multiplex PCR. The sample has roughly 200,000 clones, over 75% seen once; the top ten hold 0.5%. The sequenced material came from PBMCs. These receptors were taken from a woman between 45 and 60 years old in good health and CMV-seronegative.

This clone was observed a handful of times. This chain connects TRBV5-1 to TRBJ2-1; 10 nucleotides match TRBD1. J was trimmed by 8 bases and V by 2 bases; bases with no gene match: 4. Germline V CDR1 and CDR2: SGHRS, YFSETQ. The CDR3 contains 14 residues. This CDR3 is CASSFGTGVDEQFF. The CDR3 coding sequence is TGCGCCAGCAGCTTCGGGACAGGGGTCGATGAGCAGTTCTTC.

This clone was observed once. The chain links TRBV4-1 to TRBJ1-4, with D perhaps matching TRBD1 (6 bases). V was cut by 4 bases and J by 6 bases, with 18 bases left in between. This CDR3 comprises 16 residues. Germline V gene data show CDR1 as MGHRA and CDR2 as YSYEKL. CDR3 sequence (DNA): TGCGCCAGCAGCCCCACCTGGGGCAGGGGAGATGAAAAACTGTTTTTT. Its protein product is CASSPTWGRGDEKLFF.

This clone was found once. The gene calls are TRBV5-4 and TRBJ1-4; the match to TRBD1 covers 9 bases. CDR1 SGHNT and CDR2 YYREEE come from the germline V gene (reference sequence). The CDR3 runs 14 residues. V dropped 9 bases and J dropped 3; count of bases not matched to a gene: 6. CDR3 loop: CAIGQGTSNEKLFF. In DNA, the CDR3 is TGTGCCATCGGACAGGGGACATCTAATGAAAAACTGTTTTTT. The full variable domain, with the rest looked up from reference TRBV5-4 and TRBJ1-4, is ETGVTQSPTHLIKTRGQQVTLRCSSQSGHNTVSWYQQALGQGPQFIFQYYREEENGRGNFPPRFSGLQFPNYSSELNVNALELDDSALYLCAIGQGTSNEKLFFGSGTQLSVL.

This clone appeared a single time. The chain's CDR3 is CSVETGFAGNTIYF. CDR3 sequence (DNA): TGCAGCGTTGAAACAGGGTTCGCTGGAAACACCATATATTTT. V is TRBV29-1 and J is TRBJ1-3; perhaps TRBD1 as D (6 bases). V was cut by 2 bases and J by 2 bases, with 10 bases left in between. The germline CDR1 and CDR2 sequences are SQVTM and ANQGSEA. The CDR3 has 14 residues.

The rearrangement joins TRBV19 to TRBJ2-3; 11 nucleotides agree with TRBD2. Trimming removed 4 bases from V and 8 bases from J; junction bases left unmatched: 5. CDR3 length: 14 amino acids. Germline V lookup: CDR1 LNHDA, CDR2 SQIVND (reference sequence). This chain's CDR3 is CASSNSGRALTQYF. Here the CDR3 DNA reads TGTGCCAGTAGTAATAGCGGGAGGGCCCTTACGCAGTATTTT.

This chain uses TRBV6-5 with TRBJ2-5; 8 bases agree with TRBD2. CDR1 and CDR2 (germline): MNHEY, SVGAGI. The CDR3 runs to 15 residues. V dropped 2 bases and J dropped 5; count of bases not matched to a gene: 7. The CDR3 region is CASSYRRSGGETQYF. In DNA, the CDR3 is TGTGCCAGCAGTTACCGCAGGTCGGGGGGGGAGACCCAGTACTTC.

The V call is TRBV20-1, the J call TRBJ1-2; 7 bases fit TRBD1. Germline V gene sequence: CDR1 DFQATT, CDR2 SNEGSKA (reference sequence). This CDR3 comprises 11 residues. J gave up 9 bases and V 5 bases, and 6 bases lay outside the gene matches. The CDR3 loop reads CSAETGFSYTF. CDR3 bases: TGCAGTGCTGAGACAGGGTTTAGCTACACCTTC.

The gene calls are TRBV5-4 and TRBJ1-6; TRBD1 matches at 9 bases. In germline, CDR1 is SGHNT, CDR2 YYREEE (reference sequence). CDR3 length: 15 residues. V shed 4 bases, J shed 3 bases, and the junction held 2 bases outside the gene matches. CDR3 loop: CASSTGQGYNSPLHF. DNA for the CDR3: TGTGCCAGCAGCACGGGACAGGGCTATAATTCACCCCTCCACTTT.

The chain carries TRBV27 and TRBJ1-4; tentative D call: TRBD1 (6 bases). This CDR3 comprises 14 residues. Germline CDR1 and CDR2: MNHEY and SMNVEV (reference sequence). Deletions cut 4 bases from V and 4 bases from J, with 10 bases between. CDR3 nucleotides: TGTGCCAGCAGTTCAACAGGGAATAATGAAAAACTGTTTTTT. It is translated as CASSSTGNNEKLFF.

The gene calls are TRBV4-3 and TRBJ2-7, with a tentative D call TRBD1 (7 bases). Trimming pared 2 bases from V and 3 bases from J, leaving 17 bases between. This CDR3 spans 16 amino acids. CDR1 is LGHNA and CDR2 is YSLEER in the germline V gene. The CDR3 loop reads CASSQLEGQLIYEQYF. CDR3 DNA sequence: TGCGCCAGCAGCCAACTGGAGGGACAGCTAATCTACGAGCAGTACTTC.

This chain connects TRBV5-4 to TRBJ2-3; D unclear. This CDR3 contains 12 residues. Germline V gene sequence: CDR1 SGHNT, CDR2 YYREEE (reference sequence). The V and J ends lost 2 bases and 1 base respectively, with 2 bases between them. CDR3 sequence reads: CASSFGTDTQYF. The CDR3 region has the DNA TGTGCCAGCAGCTTCGGCACAGATACGCAGTATTTT.

The CDR3 DNA reads as TGTGCCAGCAGTGAACTCAGGGAGGGGGTTGGAGAGACCCAGTACTTC. Residues: CASSELREGVGETQYF. V usage is TRBV25-1 and J usage is TRBJ2-5; a weak D match, TRBD2 (7 bases). This CDR3 has 16 residues. V lost 2 bases and J lost 4, with 17 bases in between. Germline V gene data show CDR1 as MGHDK and CDR2 as SYGVNS.

The chain uses TRBV29-1 and TRBJ2-5; 11 bases align to TRBD2. The J call may be incorrect, as the DNA end agrees better with TRBJ2-7. CDR1 SQVTM and CDR2 ANQGSEA come from the germline V gene. The CDR3 has 16 residues. The CDR3, as DNA: TGCAGCGTTGACGGGGGGACTAGCGGAAAAACCTACGAGCAGTACTTC. Encoded protein: CSVDGGTSGKTYEQYF.

This chain uses TRBV19 with TRBJ1-1; D perhaps matches TRBD1 (5 bases). The length of the CDR3 is 14 residues. The V and J ends lost 7 bases and 1 base respectively, with 13 bases between them. The V gene's germline CDR1 is LNHDA and CDR2 SQIVND (reference sequence). The CDR3 loop reads CASTLVGRNTEAFF. Here the CDR3 DNA reads TGTGCCAGTACCCTCGTGGGGCGGAACACTGAAGCTTTCTTT.

The chain is built from TRBV28 and TRBJ2-3, with D possibly matching TRBD1 (6 bases). The CDR3 consists of 15 residues. V was clipped by 6 bases and J by 2 bases, with 15 bases between them. CDR1 and CDR2 (germline): MDHEN, SYDVKM. Here the CDR3 reads CASRPTGTHTDTQYF. CDR3 DNA: TGTGCCAGCAGACCCACGGGGACACACACAGATACGCAGTATTTT.

This clone was found a few times. The genes are TRBV5-1 and TRBJ2-1; TRBD2 is a possible D gene (6 bases). The CDR3 is 17 residues long. V lost 3 bases to trimming and J lost 0 bases, with 16 bases between them. Germline CDR1 SGHRS, CDR2 YFSETQ. CDR3 loop: CASSSPGLRSSYNEQFF. Here the CDR3 DNA reads TGCGCCAGCAGCTCACCGGGACTCCGTAGCTCCTACAATGAGCAGTTCTTC.

This clone has only a few counts. The J gene is TRBJ2-1, the V gene TRBV7-9; D is uncertain. CDR3 length: 12 residues. The ends were cut back, 3 bases at V and 8 bases at J, with 8 bases in the middle. Germline assignment: CDR1 SEHNR and CDR2 FQNEAQ (reference sequence). The CDR3 is CASSFSPHEQFF. In DNA, the CDR3 is TGTGCCAGCAGCTTCTCCCCCCATGAGCAGTTCTTC.

V usage is TRBV27 and J usage is TRBJ2-1; 10 nucleotides line up with TRBD2. The germline V gene encodes CDR1 MNHEY and CDR2 SMNVEV (reference sequence). The trim removed 7 bases at V and 2 bases at J, leaving 2 bases unmatched. The CDR3 loop spans 14 amino acids. DNA for the CDR3: TGTGCCAGCACTAGCGGGAGCCCCTACAATGAGCAGTTCTTC. Protein: CASTSGSPYNEQFF.

The sample holds one count of this clone. This chain connects TRBV28 to TRBJ2-3, with D maybe TRBD2 (6 bases). V lost 5 bases, J lost 0 bases, and 9 bases lay in between. Germline V gene data show CDR1 as MDHEN and CDR2 as SYDVKM. The length of the CDR3 is 14 residues. The CDR3 loop reads CASSGRGSTDTQYF. The CDR3 region has the DNA TGTGCCAGCAGTGGGCGGGGTAGCACAGATACGCAGTATTTT.